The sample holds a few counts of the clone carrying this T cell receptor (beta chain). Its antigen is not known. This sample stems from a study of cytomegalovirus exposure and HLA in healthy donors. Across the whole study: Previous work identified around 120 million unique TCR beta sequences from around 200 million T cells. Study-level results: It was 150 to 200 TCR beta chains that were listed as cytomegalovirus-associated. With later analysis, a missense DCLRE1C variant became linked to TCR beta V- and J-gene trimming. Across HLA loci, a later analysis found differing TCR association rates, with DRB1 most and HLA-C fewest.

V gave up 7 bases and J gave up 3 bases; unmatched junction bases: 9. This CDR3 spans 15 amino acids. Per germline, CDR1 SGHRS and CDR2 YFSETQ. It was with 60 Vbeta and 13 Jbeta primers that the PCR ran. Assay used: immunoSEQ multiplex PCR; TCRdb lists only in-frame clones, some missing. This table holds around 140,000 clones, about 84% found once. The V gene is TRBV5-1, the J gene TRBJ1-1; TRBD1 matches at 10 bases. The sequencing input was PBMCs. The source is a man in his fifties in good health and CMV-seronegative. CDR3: CASYDRGRSDTEAFF. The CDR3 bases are TGCGCCAGCTATGACAGGGGGCGGTCGGACACTGAAGCTTTCTTT.